What follows are 19 T cell receptor beta chains derived from one specimen sequenced in a study of human T cells and chemical hapten exposure. Via MiXCR, TCRdb re-called the RACE reads, giving one row per CDR3 protein. The sample has roughly 360,000 distinct CDR3 sequences, approximately 5.1% seen once. Time point in this sample: patch test 1, 2 weeks after DPC sensitization. As to treatment: therapeutic diphenylcyclopropenone sensitization with weekly scalp DPC. The sequences come from whole blood, collected in connection with sensitization to the hapten diphenylcyclopropenone (DPC). These TCRs come from a woman aged 45-59 years with alopecia areata. Some clones in this sample may be carry-over from other donors' samples.

Many counts were recorded for this clonotype. V and J are TRBV10-1 and TRBJ2-5, with 9 bases fitting TRBD2. The germline gives CDR1 WNHNN, CDR2 SYGVQD (reference sequence). The CDR3 is 15 amino acids. With V trimmed by 3 bases and J by 0 bases, 2 bases remained unmatched. The CDR3: CASSDLAGHQETQYF. CDR3 DNA sequence: TGCGCCAGCAGTGACCTAGCGGGGCACCAAGAGACCCAGTACTTC.

This clonotype was recorded many times. The V gene is TRBV6-2 or TRBV6-3, the J gene TRBJ2-1, with 10 bases fitting TRBD2. Losses at the gene ends were 2 bases for V and 6 bases for J; bases not matched to a gene: 4. Germline V gene sequence: CDR1 MNHEY, CDR2 SVGEGT. The CDR3 sequence is 15 residues long. This CDR3 is CASSYTGLAVNEQFF. CDR3 nucleotides: TGTGCCAGCAGTTACACCGGACTAGCGGTCAATGAGCAGTTCTTC.

This clonotype has more than one count but fewer than ten. The chain links TRBV6-2 or TRBV6-3 to TRBJ1-1; D is unresolved. This CDR3 is 14 amino acids long. Germline V gene data show CDR1 as MNHEY and CDR2 as SVGEGT. V was clipped by 8 bases and J by 3 bases, with 16 bases between them. The CDR3, as DNA: TGTGCCAGCCAGGATCAGCAACATTACACTGAAGCTTTCTTT. Protein: CASQDQQHYTEAFF.

The gene calls are TRBV12-3 or TRBV12-4 and TRBJ1-1, with D unclear. Trimming left V 8 bases short and J 2 bases short, with 12 bases between. The CDR3 consists of 13 residues. CDR3 bases: TGTGCCAGCCAGGAGAGAACTAACACTGAAGCTTTCTTT. Translating it yields CASQERTNTEAFF.

This clonotype has a handful of counts. The gene calls are TRBV3-1 and TRBJ1-1; tentatively, D is TRBD1 (6 bases). CDR3 length: 16 amino acids. The germline V and J ends were trimmed by 1 base and 3 bases, with 15 bases remaining between them. Germline lookup yields CDR1 LGHDT and CDR2 YNNKEL (reference sequence). CDR3 loop: CASSQARIGGDTEAFF. The CDR3 DNA is TGTGCCAGCAGCCAAGCTCGTATTGGGGGCGACACTGAAGCTTTCTTT.

This clonotype was detected only a few times. This chain joins TRBV7-2 and TRBJ1-5; D remains ambiguous. V lost 5 bases to trimming and J lost 6 bases, with 8 bases between them. Germline CDR1 and CDR2: SGHTA and FQGNSA. This CDR3 has 12 residues. CDR3 DNA sequence: TGTGCCAGCAGCGGCGCCAGTCAGCCCCAGCATTTT. As protein: CASSGASQPQHF.

There are many counts of this clonotype. This chain connects TRBV7-2 to TRBJ1-5; TRBD1 agrees at 7 bases. V shed 3 bases, J shed 1 base, and the junction held 3 bases outside the gene matches. The CDR3 covers 15 residues. Germline CDR1 SGHTA, CDR2 FQGNSA. The CDR3 coding sequence is TGTGCCAGCAGCTTCACAGGGGCCAGCAATCAGCCCCAGCATTTT. It codes for CASSFTGASNQPQHF. Drawing the rest from reference TRBV7-2 and TRBJ1-5, the complete variable domain is GAGVSQSPSNKVTEKGKDVELRCDPISGHTALYWYRQSLGQGLEFLIYFQGNSAPDKSGLPSDRFSAERTGGSVSTLTIQRTQQEDSAVYLCASSFTGASNQPQHFGDGTRLSIL.

This clonotype was counted a few times. The V gene is TRBV10-3, the J gene TRBJ2-7; D assignment may be TRBD1 or TRBD2 (5 bases each). The V gene's germline CDR1 is ENHRY and CDR2 SYGVKD. Trimming stripped 5 bases from V and 3 bases from J, with 11 bases between. This CDR3 has 13 residues. The CDR3 here is CAISQGRDYEQYF. The CDR3, as DNA: TGTGCCATCAGTCAGGGCCGGGACTACGAGCAGTACTTC.

This clonotype has a handful of counts. The chain couples TRBV20-1 to TRBJ2-1; TRBD2 matches at 7 bases. CDR1 DFQATT and CDR2 SNEGSKA come from the germline V gene (reference sequence). The CDR3 is 16 residues long. V was clipped by 0 bases and J by 7 bases; unmatched bases: 12. The CDR3 here is CSARDRREWGTNEQFF. In nucleotides, the CDR3 is TGCAGTGCTAGAGATCGGCGGGAGTGGGGTACGAATGAGCAGTTCTTC.

The rearrangement uses TRBV11-2 and TRBJ2-1; tentatively, D is TRBD1 (5 bases). Germline V gene sequence: CDR1 SGHAT, CDR2 FQNNGV. The V end lost 1 base, the J end lost 2 bases, and 12 bases lay between the germline ends. This CDR3 is 16 amino acids long. For the CDR3, the DNA is TGTGCCAGCAGCTTAGTGGTCCAGGGCACCTACAATGAGCAGTTCTTC. This translates into CASSLVVQGTYNEQFF.

This clonotype showed up just a few times. The chain carries TRBV7-2 and TRBJ2-6; D not certain. The CDR3 spans 15 residues. The germline V and J ends were trimmed by 4 bases and 3 bases, with 10 bases remaining between them. The V gene's germline CDR1 is SGHTA and CDR2 FQGNSA. CDR3 residues: CASSSLPLGANVLTF. CDR3 in DNA: TGTGCCAGCAGCTCCCTTCCCCTTGGGGCCAACGTCCTGACTTTC.

This clonotype has ten or more counts. This sequence joins TRBV7-2 and TRBJ1-5; D is uncertain. Trimming removed 1 base at V and 6 bases at J, with 10 bases between. CDR3 length: 14 residues. The germline V gene has CDR1 SGHTA and CDR2 FQGNSA. CDR3 sequence (DNA): TGTGCCAGCAGCTTAGACGGGTTCGGTCAGCCCCAGCATTTT. The encoded protein is CASSLDGFGQPQHF.

This clonotype was recorded many times. The chain employs TRBV20-1 and TRBJ2-7; perhaps TRBD1 as D (5 bases). V dropped 0 bases and J dropped 3 bases, with 18 bases sitting between them. The CDR3 length is 16 residues. Per germline, CDR1 DFQATT and CDR2 SNEGSKA (reference sequence). Written as DNA, the CDR3 is TGCAGTGCTAGAGACGTATGGGCCCAGGGCAACTACGAGCAGTACTTC. Protein: CSARDVWAQGNYEQYF.

The chain uses TRBV7-9 and TRBJ1-2; perhaps TRBD1 as D (6 bases). The germline V gene has CDR1 SEHNR and CDR2 FQNEAQ (reference sequence). The V gene lost 4 bases and the J gene lost 7 bases, with 13 bases spanning the gap. The length of the CDR3 is 13 residues. The CDR3 reads CASSSPGQSGYTF. The DNA of the CDR3 is TGTGCCAGCAGCTCGCCCGGACAGTCTGGCTACACCTTC.

This clonotype was detected many times. This CDR3 is CASSSREVGYNSPLHF. The CDR3 nucleotides are TGTGCCAGCAGTTCTAGAGAAGTGGGTTATAATTCACCCCTCCACTTT. The J gene is TRBJ1-6, the V gene TRBV28; D is undetermined. From germline, CDR1 is MDHEN and CDR2 SYDVKM. Between the trimmed V and J ends, which lost 4 bases and 4 bases, there was a span of 14 bases. The CDR3 covers 16 residues.

This clonotype was detected a few times. The chain combines TRBV27 with TRBJ1-5, with 9 bases identical to TRBD1. Germline-derived CDR1 and CDR2 are MNHEY and SMNVEV (reference sequence). The CDR3 totals 15 residues. The junction had 5 bases not matched to a gene; V was cut back by 5 bases and J by 3 bases. The CDR3 sequence: CASSGTGSFNQPQHF. The CDR3 region has the DNA TGTGCCAGCAGTGGGACAGGGTCCTTCAATCAGCCCCAGCATTTT.

The sample holds many counts of this clonotype. The chain carries TRBV20-1 and TRBJ2-1, with TRBD2 as a possible D gene (6 bases). V was cut by 3 bases and J by 8 bases, with 17 bases left in between. Germline V gives CDR1 DFQATT, CDR2 SNEGSKA (reference sequence). The CDR3 has 14 residues. The CDR3 DNA follows: TGCAGTGCTAGTGTCCTAGCGAGTGTCTATGAGCAGTTCTTC. Its protein product is CSASVLASVYEQFF.

There are many counts of this clonotype. This sequence joins TRBV5-6 and TRBJ1-2; maybe TRBD1 (5 bases). Germline V gene sequence: CDR1 SGHDT, CDR2 YYEEEE. The CDR3 has 17 residues. The germline V and J ends were trimmed by 1 base and 1 base, with 17 bases remaining between them. CDR3 in DNA: TGTGCCAGCAGCTTGAACCAACAGGACTCCGATAACTATGGCTACACCTTC. This gives the protein CASSLNQQDSDNYGYTF.

This clonotype was picked up a small number of times. The chain carries TRBV5-1 and TRBJ2-3; D is ambiguous. The V gene's germline CDR1 is SGHRS and CDR2 YFSETQ. The CDR3 covers 13 residues. The V end was cut by 4 bases, the J end by 6 bases, with 12 bases between. This CDR3 is CASSPRADDTQYF. In DNA form, the CDR3 reads TGCGCCAGCAGCCCCCGGGCAGATGATACGCAGTATTTT.